This entry is about one TCR beta chain. The target antigen is unknown. This sample stems from a study of cytomegalovirus exposure and HLA in healthy donors. Notes on the study in general: Most TCR sequences were rare, but some public TCRs occurred in many donors.

This PCR relied on a set of 60 Vbeta primers and 13 Jbeta primers. Repertoires were generated with immunoSEQ multiplex PCR, while TCRdb's copy carries only in-frame clones and drops some. The sample lists approximately 100,000 clones, around 62% occurring once. The TCR was taken from a man aged 25 to 45 in good health and CMV-seropositive. The sequencing sample was made of PBMCs.

CDR3 bases: TGTGCCAGCAGTTCAATGACAGGGACGGAGGGCTATGGCTACACCTTC. It translates to CASSSMTGTEGYGYTF. J is TRBJ1-2 and V is TRBV27, with 7 bases fitting TRBD1. CDR3 length equals 16 residues. CDR1 and CDR2 (germline): MNHEY, SMNVEV (reference sequence). Trimming at V came to 4 bases and at J to 4 bases, leaving 12 bases not matched to a gene.